The 30 T cell receptor beta chains below all came from one sample that was sequenced in a study of breast tumors, draining lymph nodes, adjacent tissues. TCRdb reprocessed the multiplex PCR reads with MiXCR, giving one entry per CDR3 protein. The sample has about 180,000 distinct CDR3 sequences; roughly a third are singletons. Breast cancer patients provided tissue from their axillary draining lymph nodes. Source material: axillary lymph node tissue. The receptors come from a female donor with breast cancer. Some clones in this sample may be carry-over from other donors' samples.

Many counts were recorded for this clonotype. The rearrangement uses TRBV5-1 and TRBJ2-7; the D gene is possibly TRBD2 (7 bases). Germline V lookup: CDR1 SGHRS, CDR2 YFSETQ. This CDR3 region has 15 residues. Trimming took off 0 bases at V and 4 bases at J, with 14 bases between the two ends. The CDR3 is CASSLAGGSAYEQYF. The CDR3 DNA reads TGCGCCAGCAGCTTGGCGGGGGGCTCCGCTTACGAGCAGTACTTC.

In the case of this clonotype: The conserved phenylalanine or tryptophan normally closing the CDR3 is absent here, so this likely arose from a read error. This sequence joins TRBV19 and TRBJ2-5, with D hard to call. Germline CDR1 reads LNHDA; CDR2 reads SQIVND (reference sequence). Trimming took off 4 bases at V and 0 bases at J, with 15 bases between the two ends. This CDR3 has 16 amino acids. CDR3 nucleotide sequence: TGTGCCAGTAGTACAGGTGACGGCCTTTACCAAGAGACCCAGTACTCC. Its protein product is CASSTGDGLYQETQYS.

This clonotype was recorded a few times. A much bigger clone sits one base away, suggesting this may be a read error. The chain combines TRBV6-6 with TRBJ2-7; TRBD1 agrees at 8 bases. Per the germline V gene, CDR1 is MNHNY and CDR2 is SVGAGI (reference sequence). The junction had 9 bases not matched to a gene; V was cut back by 5 bases and J by 3 bases. The CDR3 extends over 15 amino acids. CDR3 DNA sequence: TGTGCCAGCAGTCCCGGACAGGGTATCATCTACGAGCAGTACTTC. Translating gives CASSPGQGIIYEQYF.

The chain combines TRBV25-1 with TRBJ2-3; 9 bases map to TRBD1. Germline V gene lookup returns CDR1 MGHDK and CDR2 SYGVNS. There are 16 residues in the CDR3. CDR3 DNA: TGTCACAGCAGTGAACGGGACAGGGCGGACACAGATACGCAGTATTTT. Translation gives CHSSERDRADTDTQYF. The variable domain in full, with the rest retrieved from reference TRBV25-1 and TRBJ2-3, is EADIYQTPRYLVIGTGKKITLECSQTMGHDKMYWYQQDPGMELHLIHYSYGVNSTEKGDLSSESTVSRIRTEHFPLTLESARPSHTSQYLCHSSERDRADTDTQYFGPGTRLTVL.

The CDR3, as DNA: TGTGCCAGCAGCTTAGGGCTAGCGGGCTCACAAGAGACCCAGTACTTC. It codes for CASSLGLAGSQETQYF. V is TRBV7-9 and J is TRBJ2-5; TRBD2 aligns across 8 bases. Germline loops: CDR1 SEHNR, CDR2 FQNEAQ (reference sequence). With 1 base clipped from V and 2 bases from J, the junction kept 6 bases outside the gene matches. The CDR3 is 16 amino acids. The whole variable domain, remainder taken from reference TRBV7-9 and TRBJ2-5, is DTGVSQNPRHKITKRGQNVTFRCDPISEHNRLYWYRQTLGQGPEFLTYFQNEAQLEKSRLLSDRFSAERPKGSFSTLEIQRTEQGDSAMYLCASSLGLAGSQETQYFGPGTRLLVL.

In its sample, this clonotype was seen many times. The CDR3 loop is CASSERGGQDIWGPQHF. CDR3 in DNA: TGTGCCAGCAGTGAAAGGGGGGGACAGGATATTTGGGGGCCCCAGCATTTT. The chain links TRBV2 to TRBJ1-5; 8 bases fit TRBD1. CDR3 length: 17 amino acids. Looked up from germline, CDR1 is SNHLY and CDR2 is FYNNEI. The V segment lost 2 bases and the J segment 9 bases; nucleotides outside the gene matches: 15.

This clonotype has at least ten counts. The V and J genes are TRBV20-1 and TRBJ1-3; perhaps TRBD1 as D (5 bases). The ends were cut back, 1 base at V and 0 bases at J, with 10 bases in the middle. The CDR3 has 15 amino acids. The germline CDR1 and CDR2 sequences are DFQATT and SNEGSKA (reference sequence). The DNA for the CDR3 is TGCAGTGCTAGAGGGAGGGGTGGCTCTGGAAACACCATATATTTT. Amino acids: CSARGRGGSGNTIYF.

In this sample, this clonotype turned up many times. The V and J genes are TRBV7-9 and TRBJ2-7; 9 bases map to TRBD2. J gave up 2 bases and V 0 bases, and 8 bases lay outside the gene matches. This CDR3 comprises 17 residues. From germline, CDR1 is SEHNR and CDR2 FQNEAQ (reference sequence). The CDR3 here is CASSLAESGRIAYEQYF. The CDR3 coding sequence is TGTGCCAGCAGCTTAGCGGAGAGCGGGAGGATCGCCTACGAGCAGTACTTC.

The CDR3 spells CASSPSGTKNIQYF. The CDR3 bases are TGTGCCAGCAGTCCGAGCGGAACCAAAAACATTCAGTACTTC. The J gene is TRBJ2-4, the V gene TRBV6-6, with D perhaps matching TRBD2 (5 bases). The CDR3 has 14 residues. V lost 5 bases to trimming and J lost 2 bases, with 10 bases between them. Germline assignment: CDR1 MNHNY and CDR2 SVGAGI (reference sequence).

The V and J genes are TRBV12-3 or TRBV12-4 and TRBJ2-2; no reliable D call. The CDR3 is 12 residues long. The V and J ends lost 6 bases and 8 bases respectively, with 10 bases between them. The CDR3 region is CASRRTDGELFF. The CDR3 nucleotides read TGTGCCAGCAGACGGACGGATGGGGAGCTGTTTTTT.

The gene calls are TRBV12-3 or TRBV12-4 and TRBJ1-4; a weak D match, TRBD1 (6 bases). V was pared by 3 bases and J by 4 bases, with 15 bases between. CDR3 length: 16 amino acids. The CDR3 loop reads CASSFSGGSYNEKLFF. CDR3 in DNA: TGTGCCAGCAGTTTTAGCGGGGGCAGCTATAATGAAAAACTGTTTTTT.

This clonotype has more than one count but fewer than ten. The V gene is TRBV28, the J gene TRBJ1-2; 7 nucleotides align to TRBD1. V lost 6 bases, J lost 5 bases, and 12 bases stayed unmatched. The CDR3 runs to 15 residues. CDR1 and CDR2 (germline): MDHEN, SYDVKM. CDR3: CASSHGQDRLYGYTF. CDR3 coding DNA: TGTGCCAGCAGCCACGGACAGGACCGACTTTATGGCTACACCTTC.

This chain connects TRBV7-3 to TRBJ2-1, with TRBD2 as a possible D gene (5 bases). The V end lost 1 base, the J end lost 9 bases, and 16 bases lay between the germline ends. CDR1 SGHTA and CDR2 FQGTGA come from the germline V gene. The CDR3 consists of 15 residues. The CDR3 reads CASSLSAGRSGEQFF. The CDR3 region has the DNA TGTGCCAGCAGCTTAAGCGCGGGCAGGTCCGGTGAGCAGTTCTTC.

This clonotype has only a few counts. Given a much more abundant clone one base away, this may be a read error. This chain joins TRBV9 and TRBJ1-6; 10 positions match TRBD1. The CDR3 contains 15 residues. From germline, CDR1 is SGDLS and CDR2 YYNGEE. CDR3 in DNA: TGTGCCAGCAGCCCGGGACAGGGGAAGAATTCACCCCCCCACTTT. Translating it yields CASSPGQGKNSPPHF.

This clonotype occurred many times. The rearrangement uses TRBV7-6 and TRBJ2-7; D is uncertain. CDR3 length: 13 amino acids. Per germline, CDR1 SGHVS and CDR2 FNYEAQ. V gave up 2 bases and J gave up 4 bases, with 9 bases separating them. The CDR3 DNA reads as TGTGCCAGCAGCTTATGGGCAGAATACGAGCAGTACTTC. Translated: CASSLWAEYEQYF.

There are many counts of this clonotype. V and J are TRBV30 and TRBJ2-7; no firm D call. From germline, CDR1 is GTSNPN and CDR2 SVGIG (reference sequence). V lost 0 bases and J lost 6, with 9 bases in between. The CDR3 runs 12 residues. As DNA, the CDR3 is TGTGCCTGGAGTGTACCCGGGTTCGAGCAGTACTTC. Translated: CAWSVPGFEQYF.

To note about this clonotype: Since a much larger clone is just one base distant, this may be a read error. The genes are TRBV5-5 and TRBJ2-1; D gene uncertain. The germline V gene has CDR1 SGHKS and CDR2 YYEKEE (reference sequence). This CDR3 has 13 residues. DNA of the CDR3: TGTGCCAGCAGCTTGGCACTACACAATGAGCAGCTCTTC. Protein sequence: CASSLALHNEQLF.

This clonotype showed up many times. The DNA of the CDR3 is TGTGCCAGTAGTGAGGCAGGGGAGACCCAGTACTTC. Its protein is CASSEAGETQYF. The rearrangement links TRBV19 to TRBJ2-5; D is possibly TRBD1 (5 bases). This CDR3 comprises 12 residues. Germline values: CDR1 LNHDA, CDR2 SQIVND (reference sequence). The V end was cut by 5 bases, the J end by 5 bases, with 9 bases between.

The chain combines TRBV29-1 with TRBJ2-5; D is perhaps TRBD1 (6 bases). Germline CDR1 SQVTM, CDR2 ANQGSEA. Trimming removed 6 bases from V and 2 bases from J, with 7 bases in between. The CDR3 extends over 11 amino acids. In DNA, the CDR3 is TGCAGCGTAGGGGGTCAAGAGACCCAGTACTTC. It codes for CSVGGQETQYF.

This clonotype was counted many times. The DNA of the CDR3 is TGCGCCAGCAGCTCTAACCTAGCGGGGGTCCCCTACGAGCAGTACTTC. As protein: CASSSNLAGVPYEQYF. The gene calls are TRBV5-1 and TRBJ2-7, with 10 bases fitting TRBD2. The CDR3 sequence is 16 residues long. J lost 2 bases, V lost 3 bases, and 8 bases had no gene match. From germline, CDR1 is SGHRS and CDR2 YFSETQ.

This clonotype was seen at least ten times. The chain recombines TRBV6-1 with TRBJ1-4; 7 nucleotides match TRBD1. The length of the CDR3 is 14 residues. The junction had 5 bases not matched to a gene; V was cut back by 6 bases and J by 4 bases. Germline V gives CDR1 MNHNS, CDR2 SASEGT. CDR3 in DNA: TGTGCCAGCAGACCGGGACAGCTTAATGAAAAACTGTTTTTT. The encoded protein is CASRPGQLNEKLFF.

This clonotype was found a few times. The gene calls are TRBV4-3 and TRBJ2-6; perhaps TRBD2 as D (6 bases). Looked up from germline, CDR1 is LGHNA and CDR2 is YSLEER. Deletions cut 4 bases from V and 4 bases from J, with 14 bases between. The CDR3 has 16 amino acids. The CDR3 here is CASSPGGVAGANVLTF. CDR3 in DNA: TGCGCCAGCAGCCCCGGAGGGGTAGCGGGGGCCAACGTCCTGACTTTC.

CDR3 sequence reads: CASSSLDGAGANVLTF. The CDR3 DNA is TGTGCCAGCAGCTCCCTGGACGGGGCTGGGGCCAACGTCCTGACTTTC. The chain combines TRBV7-9 with TRBJ2-6; D may be TRBD2 (5 bases). This CDR3 region has 16 residues. From germline, CDR1 is SEHNR and CDR2 FQNEAQ (reference sequence). V lost 4 bases to trimming and J lost 2 bases, with 12 bases between them.

Comment on this clonotype: Possible read error: a much larger clone is one base away. The chain couples TRBV12-3 or TRBV12-4 to TRBJ2-5, with D possibly being TRBD1 (8 bases). This CDR3 is built from 15 residues. CDR3: CASSSYRGGQEIQHF. As DNA, the CDR3 is TGTGCCAGCAGTTCCTACAGGGGGGGGCAAGAGATCCAGCACTTC.

This clonotype turned up a few times. The CDR3 DNA sequence: TGTGCCAGTACTGGAACACCGGTTAAAGCTTTCTTT. Its protein is CASTGTPVKAFF. The V call is TRBV19, the J call TRBJ1-1; no reliable D call. The V gene lost 7 bases and the J gene lost 9 bases, with 15 bases spanning the gap. Germline values: CDR1 LNHDA, CDR2 SQIVND (reference sequence). The CDR3 loop spans 12 amino acids.

The chain employs TRBV10-3 and TRBJ1-4; TRBD1 agrees at 7 bases. There are 14 residues in the CDR3. Losses at the gene ends were 4 bases for V and 7 bases for J; bases not matched to a gene: 6. Germline lookup yields CDR1 ENHRY and CDR2 SYGVKD. CDR3 region: CAISGDSPPEKLFF. The CDR3 nucleotides read TGTGCCATCAGTGGGGACAGTCCTCCTGAAAAACTGTTTTTT.

In this sample, this clonotype turned up many times. This sequence joins TRBV12-5 and TRBJ1-4, with 7 bases identical to TRBD1. V was clipped by 4 bases and J by 4 bases; unmatched bases: 3. CDR3 length: 14 amino acids. Germline V gene lookup returns CDR1 LGHNT and CDR2 FRNRAP. The CDR3 loop reads CASGSGQINEKLFF. CDR3 DNA sequence: TGTGCTAGTGGTTCGGGACAGATTAATGAAAAACTGTTTTTT.

This clonotype came up once. J is TRBJ2-3 and V is TRBV20-1; 8 nucleotides line up with TRBD2. From germline, CDR1 is DFQATT and CDR2 SNEGSKA (reference sequence). The CDR3 is 14 residues long. The junction had 13 bases not matched to a gene; V was cut back by 3 bases and J by 11 bases. CDR3 DNA sequence: TGCAGTGCTAGTAACAGCGGGGGTGGGGGTGAGCAGTATTTT. It translates to CSASNSGGGGEQYF.

The chain recombines TRBV20-1 with TRBJ1-1; D is ambiguous. V was shortened by 5 bases and J by 1 base, with 11 bases between the two germline ends. Germline CDR1 is DFQATT and CDR2 is SNEGSKA (reference sequence). This CDR3 comprises 13 residues. CDR3 in DNA: TGCAGTGCTGCGGACCCCCAGAACACTGAAGCTTTCTTT. Translating it yields CSAADPQNTEAFF.

This clonotype occurred many times. The V call is TRBV30, the J call TRBJ2-7; possible D gene TRBD1, 5 bases. In germline, CDR1 is GTSNPN, CDR2 SVGIG (reference sequence). Trimming shortened V by 3 bases and J by 3 bases, and 18 bases separated the two germline ends. The CDR3 loop spans 15 amino acids. The CDR3 DNA is TGTGCCTGGAGCTCGACCACGAAGGGGTTCTACGAGCAGTACTTC. Protein sequence: CAWSSTTKGFYEQYF.